This T cell receptor (beta chain) comes out of a study of beta chain features in type 1 diabetes. Study-level points and caveats: Significant though moderate, a shortening of TCRB CDR3s appeared in all four CD4+ subsets of Type 1 diabetes patients.

This clone was recorded a few times. Its antigen is currently unknown. Sequencing targeted expressed TCRB transcripts, as all isolated RNA had been reverse transcribed. Several million reads was the average for naive, central memory and regulatory T cell samples. Some clones are missing from TCRdb's copy, which holds only in-frame ones; the method was immunoSEQ multiplex PCR. This table has 250,000 to 300,000 clones, under 8.5% appearing once. Germline loops: CDR1 SGHTA, CDR2 FQGNSA. J was trimmed by 5 bases and V by 10 bases; bases with no gene match: 16. The CDR3 is made up of 16 amino acids. The sequenced material came from central memory CD4+ T cells from blood. The chain uses TRBV7-2 and TRBJ2-2, with 7 nucleotides matching TRBD1. The clonotype was recovered from a woman younger than 35 in good health. The CDR3 spells CATAYPGQTSTGELFF. The CDR3 bases are TGTGCCACCGCTTATCCGGGACAGACCTCAACCGGGGAGCTGTTTTTT. The complete variable domain, with remaining parts taken from reference TRBV7-2 and TRBJ2-2, reads GAGVSQSPSNKVTEKGKDVELRCDPISGHTALYWYRQSLGQGLEFLIYFQGNSAPDKSGLPSDRFSAERTGGSVSTLTIQRTQQEDSAVYLCATAYPGQTSTGELFFGEGSRLTVL.